What follows are 10 T cell receptor beta chains derived from one specimen sequenced in a study of metastatic and nonmetastatic thyroid tumors. TCRdb re-clonotyped the PCR reads through MiXCR. The data show around 40,000 clones, about a sixth seen once. Thyroid surgery took place with no prior treatment in any patient. The sequenced sample was blood. The receptors here all came from a male donor with papillary thyroid cancer or a benign thyroid nodule (not recorded which). Some clones in this sample may be carry-over from other donors' samples.

Ten or more counts support this clone. The chain combines TRBV18 with TRBJ1-4, with D tentatively TRBD1 (5 bases). The V and J ends lost 3 bases and 6 bases respectively, with 11 bases between them. The germline gives CDR1 KGHSH, CDR2 LQKENI. This CDR3 spans 14 amino acids. CDR3 DNA: TGTGCCAGCTCACCTCTAGGGACGGATGAAAAACTGTTTTTT. It codes for CASSPLGTDEKLFF.

In this sample, this clone turned up many times. This sequence joins TRBV7-9 and TRBJ2-1; TRBD2 agrees at 7 bases. V was clipped by 5 bases and J by 4 bases; unmatched bases: 11. The CDR3 contains 16 residues. Germline CDR1 reads SEHNR; CDR2 reads FQNEAQ (reference sequence). CDR3: CASSQTRSGSYNEQFF. CDR3 DNA sequence: TGTGCCAGCAGCCAGACCCGTAGCGGGTCATACAATGAGCAGTTCTTC.

In regard to this clone: Just one base apart from a much larger clone, this may be a read error. The same CDR3 also results from other DNA sequences found in this sample. The chain recombines TRBV20-1 with TRBJ1-1; a weak D match, TRBD1 (5 bases). The CDR3 spans 12 residues. The germline CDR1 and CDR2 sequences are DFQATT and SNEGSKA (reference sequence). DNA of the CDR3: TGCAGTGCTAGATGGGGGGTCGGTGAAGCCTTCTTT. It is translated as CSARWGVGEAFF.

This clone was detected ten times or more. The chain couples TRBV29-1 to TRBJ1-1, with D uncertain. This CDR3 has 11 amino acids. Trimming shortened V by 5 bases and J by 8 bases, and 12 bases separated the two germline ends. Germline-derived CDR1 and CDR2 are SQVTM and ANQGSEA. The CDR3 protein is CSVLGKPEAFF. The CDR3 DNA is TGCAGCGTTTTGGGGAAGCCCGAAGCTTTCTTT.

This chain links TRBV7-6 with TRBJ2-7; a possible D gene is TRBD2 (6 bases). Germline V gene sequence: CDR1 SGHVS, CDR2 FNYEAQ. This CDR3 has 15 residues. V shed 0 bases and J shed 2 bases, with 11 bases lying between them. The CDR3 is CASSLAFAGPYEQYF. As DNA, the CDR3 is TGTGCCAGCAGCTTAGCATTCGCGGGGCCCTACGAGCAGTACTTC. The complete variable domain, with remaining parts taken from reference TRBV7-6 and TRBJ2-7, reads GAGVSQSPRYKVTKRGQDVALRCDPISGHVSLYWYRQALGQGPEFLTYFNYEAQQDKSGLPNDRFSAERPEGSISTLTIQRTEQRDSAMYRCASSLAFAGPYEQYFGPGTRLTVT.

The V gene is TRBV30, the J gene TRBJ1-2; no definite D call. The germline CDR1 and CDR2 sequences are GTSNPN and SVGIG (reference sequence). The CDR3 consists of 12 residues. Trimming took off 1 base at V and 1 base at J, with 4 bases between the two ends. CDR3 protein: CAWSGVNYGYTF. CDR3 in DNA: TGTGCCTGGAGTGGGGTTAACTATGGCTACACCTTC.

There are many counts of this clone. The genes are TRBV5-1 and TRBJ2-3; D is unclear. CDR3 length: 16 residues. V lost 0 bases, J lost 2 bases, and 13 bases lay in between. CDR1 and CDR2 (germline): SGHRS, YFSETQ. CDR3 sequence: CASSLDGDRATDTQYF. In DNA, the CDR3 is TGCGCCAGCAGCTTGGACGGAGATAGGGCCACAGATACGCAGTATTTT.

Regarding this clone: The germline gene is not matched at one end of the junction; a read error may be the cause. This chain links TRBV20-1 with TRBJ2-5; D possibly corresponds to TRBD2 (5 bases). Per germline, CDR1 DFQATT and CDR2 SNEGSKA (reference sequence). CDR3 length equals 12 residues. The CDR3 sequence is CSAPIEGESQYF. CDR3 sequence (DNA): TGCAGTGCGCCAATAGAGGGAGAGTCCCAGTACTTC.

The table lists this clone with a few counts. This clone may be a read error of a much larger clone one base away. The same CDR3 can be traced to other DNA sequences in this sample. The chain employs TRBV12-5 and TRBJ2-1; no reliable D call. V lost 6 bases and J lost 9, with 18 bases in between. The CDR3 is 14 residues long. Germline V gives CDR1 LGHNT, CDR2 FRNRAP. The CDR3 sequence: CASGPLAPWGEQFF. In nucleotides, the CDR3 is TGTGCTAGTGGCCCGCTTGCTCCTTGGGGTGAGCAGTTCTTC.

In its sample, this clone was seen many times. The V gene is TRBV12-3 or TRBV12-4, the J gene TRBJ2-7; D might be TRBD1 (6 bases). With 3 bases removed from V and 6 bases from J, the gap between germline ends came to 18 bases. The CDR3 spans 15 residues. CDR3 sequence reads: CASSFGTDRPVEQYF. The CDR3, as DNA: TGTGCCAGCAGTTTTGGCACAGACAGGCCAGTCGAGCAGTACTTC.